This is a list of T cell receptor beta chains from one sample in a study of blood T cell repertoires in COVID-19. The protocol was immunoSEQ multiplex PCR, while the TCRdb copy is restricted to in-frame clones and leaves out a portion. The sample shows tens of thousands of clones, 75% to 90% of them seen only once. The sample comprised peripheral blood. The receptors originated from an elderly woman with active or convalescent COVID-19. Both conserved end residues are part of each CDR3. Fields, in order: CDR3 DNA, CDR3 protein, V gene, J gene, clone size, CDR3 length, D gene. A D gene is named only where the DNA matches it firmly. Rows may omit the clone size; those that give it use once, few, many or a size class.

CDR3 DNA: TGTGCCACCAGCGCCCGGACAGGGGGGAGTTTGTACGAGCAGTACTTC; CDR3 protein: CATSARTGGSLYEQYF; V gene: TRBV15; J gene: TRBJ2-7; clone size: -; CDR3 length: 16; D gene: TRBD1
CDR3 DNA: TGTGCCAGCAGCGCGGGGATACCCTCCTACAATGAGCAGTTCTTC; CDR3 protein: CASSAGIPSYNEQFF; V gene: TRBV9; J gene: TRBJ2-1; clone size: -; CDR3 length: 15; D gene: -
CDR3 DNA: TGCAGTGCTAGTATGAGTCAGCCCCAGCATTTT; CDR3 protein: CSASMSQPQHF; V gene: TRBV20-1; J gene: TRBJ1-5; clone size: -; CDR3 length: 11; D gene: -
CDR3 DNA: TGCGCCAGCAGCCGATCGGGACAGGTGAACACTGAAGCTTTCTTT; CDR3 protein: CASSRSGQVNTEAFF; V gene: TRBV4-1; J gene: TRBJ1-1; clone size: few; CDR3 length: 15; D gene: TRBD1
CDR3 DNA: TGCAGTGCTAGGGGGACAGGGCTCGGTTTCTTT; CDR3 protein: CSARGTGLGFF; V gene: TRBV20-1; J gene: TRBJ1-1; clone size: few; CDR3 length: 11; D gene: TRBD1
CDR3 DNA: TGTGCCAGCAGCTTAGGAGGGAACTCCTTTGACGGGGCTTTCTTT; CDR3 protein: CASSLGGNSFDGAFF; V gene: TRBV11-2; J gene: TRBJ1-1; clone size: -; CDR3 length: 15; D gene: -
CDR3 DNA: TGCGCCAGCAGCTTGGTTTCGGGACTAGCGGGAGTGAGTGAGCAGTACTTC; CDR3 protein: CASSLVSGLAGVSEQYF; V gene: TRBV5-1; J gene: TRBJ2-7; clone size: -; CDR3 length: 17; D gene: TRBD2
CDR3 DNA: TGCGCCAGCAGCCTGGGGGGGGACTACCCATCCAATGAGCAGTTCTTC; CDR3 protein: CASSLGGDYPSNEQFF; V gene: TRBV5-1; J gene: TRBJ2-1; clone size: -; CDR3 length: 16; D gene: TRBD2
CDR3 DNA: TGTGCCAGCAGTACCCCCCGGACTAGCGGAGCTACAGATACGCAGTATTTT; CDR3 protein: CASSTPRTSGATDTQYF; V gene: TRBV6-2/TRBV6-3; J gene: TRBJ2-3; clone size: -; CDR3 length: 17; D gene: TRBD2
CDR3 DNA: TGTGCCAGCAGCGCGAGACTGACCGGGGAGCTGTTTTTT; CDR3 protein: CASSARLTGELFF; V gene: TRBV9; J gene: TRBJ2-2; clone size: -; CDR3 length: 13; D gene: -
CDR3 DNA: TGTGCCAGCAGCGTAGGGACTAGCGGGTCCGGCACAGATACGCAGTATTTT; CDR3 protein: CASSVGTSGSGTDTQYF; V gene: TRBV9; J gene: TRBJ2-3; clone size: -; CDR3 length: 17; D gene: TRBD2
CDR3 DNA: TGTGCCAGCAGCTCGACTTGGATTCTCTCCTACGAGCAGTACTTC; CDR3 protein: CASSSTWILSYEQYF; V gene: TRBV7-2; J gene: TRBJ2-7; clone size: -; CDR3 length: 15; D gene: -
CDR3 DNA: TGTGCCAGCAGCTTGGGAGGACTAGCGGGACTCACAGATACGCAGTATTTT; CDR3 protein: CASSLGGLAGLTDTQYF; V gene: TRBV5-4; J gene: TRBJ2-3; clone size: -; CDR3 length: 17; D gene: TRBD2
CDR3 DNA: TGTGCCAGCGTTGGACAGGGGCTCTATAATTCACCCCTCCACTTT; CDR3 protein: CASVGQGLYNSPLHF; V gene: TRBV2; J gene: TRBJ1-6; clone size: -; CDR3 length: 15; D gene: TRBD1
CDR3 DNA: TGTGCCAGCAGTTTACAGGGAAGGTCTAATGAAAAACTGTTTTTT; CDR3 protein: CASSLQGRSNEKLFF; V gene: TRBV27; J gene: TRBJ1-4; clone size: -; CDR3 length: 15; D gene: -
CDR3 DNA: TGTGCCATCACCGAGGGGGCTATCACTGAAGCTTTCTTT; CDR3 protein: CAITEGAITEAFF; V gene: TRBV10-3; J gene: TRBJ1-1; clone size: -; CDR3 length: 13; D gene: TRBD1
CDR3 DNA: TGTGCCAGAAGACAGGGGGAGCCTTACAATGAGCAGTTCTTC; CDR3 protein: CARRQGEPYNEQFF; V gene: TRBV5-3; J gene: TRBJ2-1; clone size: -; CDR3 length: 14; D gene: TRBD1
CDR3 DNA: TGTGCCAGCAGTGAAGCTGGTTATGATACCAGGGTTAAGCCCCAGCATTTT; CDR3 protein: CASSEAGYDTRVKPQHF; V gene: TRBV6-1; J gene: TRBJ1-5; clone size: -; CDR3 length: 17; D gene: -
CDR3 DNA: TGTGCCAGCAGTCCACTAGCGGGAAGCTCCTACAATGAGCAGTTCTTC; CDR3 protein: CASSPLAGSSYNEQFF; V gene: TRBV7-9; J gene: TRBJ2-1; clone size: -; CDR3 length: 16; D gene: TRBD2
CDR3 DNA: TGTGCCAGCAGCCCGGAGGGGCAGGTGAACACTGAAGCTTTCTTT; CDR3 protein: CASSPEGQVNTEAFF; V gene: TRBV4-2; J gene: TRBJ1-1; clone size: -; CDR3 length: 15; D gene: -
CDR3 DNA: TGTGCCAGCAGTTTCCAGGGTTACTACGAGCAGTACTTC; CDR3 protein: CASSFQGYYEQYF; V gene: TRBV28; J gene: TRBJ2-7; clone size: -; CDR3 length: 13; D gene: -
CDR3 DNA: TGTGCCAGCAGCTTACCAGGACTAGCGGGGGGCGAGCAGTACTTC; CDR3 protein: CASSLPGLAGGEQYF; V gene: TRBV13; J gene: TRBJ2-7; clone size: -; CDR3 length: 15; D gene: TRBD2
CDR3 DNA: TGTGCCAGCAGCTTGAACAGCTACGAGCAGTACTTC; CDR3 protein: CASSLNSYEQYF; V gene: TRBV7-9; J gene: TRBJ2-7; clone size: -; CDR3 length: 12; D gene: -
CDR3 DNA: TGTGCCAGCAGTCCGCCCCAGGTGAATGAGCAGTTCTTC; CDR3 protein: CASSPPQVNEQFF; V gene: TRBV28; J gene: TRBJ2-1; clone size: -; CDR3 length: 13; D gene: -
CDR3 DNA: TGCAGCGTTGGTGGAAGGGGAACAGATACGCAGTATTTT; CDR3 protein: CSVGGRGTDTQYF; V gene: TRBV29-1; J gene: TRBJ2-3; clone size: -; CDR3 length: 13; D gene: -
CDR3 DNA: TGTGCCATCGGTGGGTCACTCCGCACAGATACGCAGTATTTT; CDR3 protein: CAIGGSLRTDTQYF; V gene: TRBV10-3; J gene: TRBJ2-3; clone size: -; CDR3 length: 14; D gene: -
CDR3 DNA: TGTGCTAGCAGCTTGGCGGCGGGGTTTTCCTACGAGCAGTACTTC; CDR3 protein: CASSLAAGFSYEQYF; V gene: TRBV7-7; J gene: TRBJ2-7; clone size: -; CDR3 length: 15; D gene: -
CDR3 DNA: TGTGCCAGCAGCTCGGAGTGGACTACCAGCACAGATACGCAGTATTTT; CDR3 protein: CASSSEWTTSTDTQYF; V gene: TRBV5-4; J gene: TRBJ2-3; clone size: few; CDR3 length: 16; D gene: -
CDR3 DNA: TGTGCCTGGAGTGTCAGGGCTACAGGGGGAGGATTCTTAAATTCACCCCTCCACTTT; CDR3 protein: CAWSVRATGGGFLNSPLHF; V gene: TRBV30; J gene: TRBJ1-6; clone size: -; CDR3 length: 19; D gene: TRBD1
CDR3 DNA: TGTGCCAGCAGCCAAGTAGGGCAGGGACAGCCCCAGCATTTT; CDR3 protein: CASSQVGQGQPQHF; V gene: TRBV14; J gene: TRBJ1-5; clone size: -; CDR3 length: 14; D gene: -
CDR3 DNA: TGTGCCAGCAGCTTAGGAGGGCCCAGGACGCAGTATTTT; CDR3 protein: CASSLGGPRTQYF; V gene: TRBV11-2; J gene: TRBJ2-3; clone size: -; CDR3 length: 13; D gene: -
CDR3 DNA: TGTGCCAGCAGCGTAGTGGCTAGCGGGGACGAGCAGTACTTC; CDR3 protein: CASSVVASGDEQYF; V gene: TRBV9; J gene: TRBJ2-7; clone size: few; CDR3 length: 14; D gene: TRBD2
CDR3 DNA: TGCGCCAGCAGCCAAGAAGCGGGGGGTTTTGGGCTGAACACTGAAGCTTTCTTT; CDR3 protein: CASSQEAGGFGLNTEAFF; V gene: TRBV4-1; J gene: TRBJ1-1; clone size: -; CDR3 length: 18; D gene: -
CDR3 DNA: TGCGCCAGCAGCTTGGGTGGGGACAGCTACAATGAGCAGTTCTTC; CDR3 protein: CASSLGGDSYNEQFF; V gene: TRBV5-1; J gene: TRBJ2-1; clone size: -; CDR3 length: 15; D gene: TRBD1
CDR3 DNA: TGTGCCAGTAGTACCATTTCAGGGGAAGGTCAGCCCCAGCATTTT; CDR3 protein: CASSTISGEGQPQHF; V gene: TRBV19; J gene: TRBJ1-5; clone size: -; CDR3 length: 15; D gene: -
CDR3 DNA: TGTGCCAGCAGCCGTAGCTCCTACGAGCAGTACTTC; CDR3 protein: CASSRSSYEQYF; V gene: TRBV7-2; J gene: TRBJ2-7; clone size: -; CDR3 length: 12; D gene: -
CDR3 DNA: TGCGCCAGCAGCTTGCCGGACAGGGCGAACACTGAAGCTTTCTTT; CDR3 protein: CASSLPDRANTEAFF; V gene: TRBV5-1; J gene: TRBJ1-1; clone size: few; CDR3 length: 15; D gene: TRBD1
CDR3 DNA: TGTGCCAGCAGCTTAGATCAGGGAAGTGCAACTAATGAAAAACTGTTTTTT; CDR3 protein: CASSLDQGSATNEKLFF; V gene: TRBV7-8; J gene: TRBJ1-4; clone size: -; CDR3 length: 17; D gene: -
CDR3 DNA: TGTGCCAGCAGGGCAGGGTCCCTATCTAATGAAAAACTGTTTTTT; CDR3 protein: CASRAGSLSNEKLFF; V gene: TRBV28; J gene: TRBJ1-4; clone size: -; CDR3 length: 15; D gene: -
CDR3 DNA: TGTGCCAGTAGTAGGGACAGCCTATGGTACTTC; CDR3 protein: CASSRDSLWYF; V gene: TRBV19; J gene: TRBJ2-7; clone size: -; CDR3 length: 11; D gene: TRBD1
CDR3 DNA: TGCGCCAGCAGCCAAGGAGAGAATCAGCCCCAGCATTTT; CDR3 protein: CASSQGENQPQHF; V gene: TRBV4-3; J gene: TRBJ1-5; clone size: -; CDR3 length: 13; D gene: -
CDR3 DNA: TGTGCCAGCAGCTTGGGGACCCCGTACAGGAGCTCCTACGAGCAGTACTTC; CDR3 protein: CASSLGTPYRSSYEQYF; V gene: TRBV5-4; J gene: TRBJ2-7; clone size: -; CDR3 length: 17; D gene: -
CDR3 DNA: TGTGCCTGGAGTTTGGTGAGCTCCTACAATGAGCAGTTCTTC; CDR3 protein: CAWSLVSSYNEQFF; V gene: TRBV30; J gene: TRBJ2-1; clone size: -; CDR3 length: 14; D gene: -
CDR3 DNA: TGTGCCAGCAGCCTCTCAGGAGGGGGGGCCTCCGGGGAGCTGTTTTTT; CDR3 protein: CASSLSGGGASGELFF; V gene: TRBV4-2; J gene: TRBJ2-2; clone size: -; CDR3 length: 16; D gene: -
CDR3 DNA: TGTGCCAGCAGCGCAGTGACAGGGGTAGCAACGCAGTATTTT; CDR3 protein: CASSAVTGVATQYF; V gene: TRBV5-6; J gene: TRBJ2-3; clone size: -; CDR3 length: 14; D gene: TRBD1
CDR3 DNA: TGCGCCAGCAGCTTTAGGACAGGGACGAACACTGAAGCTTTCTTT; CDR3 protein: CASSFRTGTNTEAFF; V gene: TRBV5-1; J gene: TRBJ1-1; clone size: once; CDR3 length: 15; D gene: TRBD1
CDR3 DNA: TGTGCCAGCAGCTTAGGTATCCAGAGGGAGCAGTACTTC; CDR3 protein: CASSLGIQREQYF; V gene: TRBV7-2; J gene: TRBJ2-7; clone size: -; CDR3 length: 13; D gene: -
CDR3 DNA: TGTGCCAGCAGGCAACACATTGATCCCGGAAACACCATATATTTT; CDR3 protein: CASRQHIDPGNTIYF; V gene: TRBV6-5; J gene: TRBJ1-3; clone size: once; CDR3 length: 15; D gene: -
CDR3 DNA: TGTGCCTGGACCACCGGGAGCGGAGATACGCAGTATTTT; CDR3 protein: CAWTTGSGDTQYF; V gene: TRBV30; J gene: TRBJ2-3; clone size: few; CDR3 length: 13; D gene: -
CDR3 DNA: TGTGCCAGCAGCCAGAGGGGAGGTACCGGGGAGCTGTTTTTT; CDR3 protein: CASSQRGGTGELFF; V gene: TRBV3-1/TRBV3-2; J gene: TRBJ2-2; clone size: -; CDR3 length: 14; D gene: -
CDR3 DNA: TGCGCCAGCAGCATGAGGGGGCGCGGGGACAATGAGCAGTTCTTC; CDR3 protein: CASSMRGRGDNEQFF; V gene: TRBV5-1; J gene: TRBJ2-1; clone size: -; CDR3 length: 15; D gene: -
CDR3 DNA: TGTGCCAGCAGCCCTCTCGGGGAACTGAATGAAAAACTGTTTTTT; CDR3 protein: CASSPLGELNEKLFF; V gene: TRBV5-5; J gene: TRBJ1-4; clone size: -; CDR3 length: 15; D gene: -
CDR3 DNA: TGTGCCAGCGGACTAGCGGGGTACGGGGAGCAGTTCTTC; CDR3 protein: CASGLAGYGEQFF; V gene: TRBV28; J gene: TRBJ2-1; clone size: -; CDR3 length: 13; D gene: TRBD2
CDR3 DNA: TGCGCCAGCAGCCAAGAGTCGGCGGGTGCTAACTATGGCTACACCTTC; CDR3 protein: CASSQESAGANYGYTF; V gene: TRBV4-3; J gene: TRBJ1-2; clone size: -; CDR3 length: 16; D gene: -